This entry lists 27 T cell receptor beta chains sequenced from one sample in a study of blood T cell repertoires in COVID-19. Clones were sequenced by immunoSEQ multiplex PCR, and TCRdb holds only the in-frame ones, with some missing. This sample has 250,000 to 300,000 clones, with roughly 85% found just once. Material for sequencing was PBMCs or T cells enriched from blood (not recorded which). Receptors originate from a woman between 45 and 60 years old who had been exposed to COVID-19.

The chain employs TRBV10-3 and TRBJ1-1; D call uncertain. Germline CDR1 and CDR2: ENHRY and SYGVKD. There are 12 residues in the CDR3. The ends were cut back, 2 bases at V and 3 bases at J, with 4 bases in the middle. The CDR3 DNA follows: TGTGCCATCAGTGAGACAGACACTGAAGCTTTCTTT. Amino acids: CAISETDTEAFF.

The chain joins TRBV2 to TRBJ1-6; D perhaps matches TRBD1 (6 bases). CDR1 and CDR2 (germline): SNHLY, FYNNEI. The CDR3 contains 15 residues. Trimming took 9 bases from V and 7 from J, leaving 19 bases between them. CDR3 in DNA: TGTGCCAGAAGACAGGACCGGTCGTTGAATTCACCCCTCCACTTT. Translated: CARRQDRSLNSPLHF.

The rearrangement uses TRBV19 and TRBJ2-3, with TRBD2 identical over 7 bases. Looked up from germline, CDR1 is LNHDA and CDR2 is SQIVND (reference sequence). The length of the CDR3 is 15 residues. V lost 2 bases to trimming and J lost 3 bases; unmatched junction nucleotides: 5. The chain's CDR3 is CASSILADSTDTQYF. The CDR3, as DNA: TGTGCCAGTAGTATACTAGCGGATTCAACAGATACGCAGTATTTT.

The rearrangement uses TRBV27 and TRBJ2-7, with TRBD1 as a possible D gene (5 bases). V was trimmed by 6 bases and J by 5 bases, leaving 11 bases between them. Germline lookup yields CDR1 MNHEY and CDR2 SMNVEV (reference sequence). This CDR3 has 12 residues. CDR3 in amino acids: CASRGPYNEQYF. The CDR3, as DNA: TGTGCCAGCAGGGGGCCATACAACGAGCAGTACTTC.

The chain employs TRBV19 and TRBJ1-1; D is possibly TRBD1 (6 bases). CDR3 length: 14 residues. V was pared by 5 bases and J by 0 bases, with 10 bases between. Germline V CDR1 and CDR2: LNHDA, SQIVND (reference sequence). The CDR3 protein is CASSPGHMNTEAFF. In DNA form, the CDR3 reads TGTGCCAGTAGTCCGGGACACATGAACACTGAAGCTTTCTTT.

This clone was detected a few times. V and J are TRBV24-1 and TRBJ2-1; 8 nucleotides agree with TRBD1. This CDR3 is built from 16 residues. The J segment lost 13 bases and the V segment lost 4 bases, leaving 17 bases of the junction unmatched. In germline, CDR1 is KGHDR, CDR2 SFDVKD. The CDR3 loop is CATSDSRGLGGSTQFF. In DNA, the CDR3 is TGTGCCACCAGTGACTCCAGGGGGCTCGGGGGTTCAACTCAGTTCTTC.

In its sample, this clone was seen once. The chain recombines TRBV6-4 with TRBJ2-1; 8 nucleotides agree with TRBD2. The CDR3 has 15 residues. The V gene's germline CDR1 is MRHNA and CDR2 SNTAGT. J was trimmed by 7 bases and V by 2 bases; bases with no gene match: 7. CDR3 sequence: CASSDPAGGGNEQFF. The CDR3 nucleotides are TGTGCCAGCAGTGACCCGGCGGGGGGAGGGAATGAGCAGTTCTTC.

This clone has more than one count but fewer than ten. This sequence joins TRBV9 and TRBJ2-5; 16 nucleotides match TRBD2. Trimming took 3 bases from V and 4 from J; bases not matched to a gene: 6. The V gene's germline CDR1 is SGDLS and CDR2 YYNGEE. The CDR3 runs to 17 residues. DNA of the CDR3: TGTGCCAGCAGCGCAGGGACTAGCGGGGGGGCCGTAGAGACCCAGTACTTC. This codes for CASSAGTSGGAVETQYF.

The chain links TRBV2 to TRBJ2-3, with a possible D match to TRBD2 (5 bases). The CDR3 runs to 13 residues. Trimming stripped 7 bases from V and 3 bases from J, with 11 bases between. Germline CDR1 SNHLY, CDR2 FYNNEI. The CDR3 protein is CASMSSGTDTQYF. CDR3 nucleotide sequence: TGTGCCAGCATGAGCTCGGGAACAGATACGCAGTATTTT.

The V call is TRBV18, the J call TRBJ1-6; possibly TRBD1 for D (6 bases). The CDR3 consists of 16 residues. The V and J ends lost 6 bases and 10 bases respectively, with 22 bases between them. CDR1 and CDR2 (germline): KGHSH, LQKENI. DNA of the CDR3: TGTGCCAGCTCCCCTGGGCCCCGCGGGGGCTGGTCACCCCTCCACTTT. Amino acids: CASSPGPRGGWSPLHF.

The chain joins TRBV5-1 to TRBJ2-7, with TRBD2 as a possible D gene (6 bases). This CDR3 region has 12 residues. In germline, CDR1 is SGHRS, CDR2 YFSETQ. V lost 1 base, J lost 7 bases, and 9 bases lay in between. The CDR3 DNA is TGCGCCAGCAGCTTGAGGGGAGGAGAGCAGTACTTC. Its translation: CASSLRGGEQYF.

The table lists this clone with a few counts. CDR3 DNA sequence: TGCGCCAGCAGCCAAGATCAGACAACCGGAGGCTATGGCTACACCTTC. This codes for CASSQDQTTGGYGYTF. This chain uses TRBV4-3 with TRBJ1-2; unclear D gene. CDR3 length: 16 residues. The V end was cut by 0 bases, the J end by 4 bases, with 15 bases between. Germline CDR1 and CDR2: LGHNA and YSLEER.

The chain carries TRBV5-6 and TRBJ1-2, with D uncertain. The V gene lost 4 bases and the J gene lost 2 bases, with 12 bases spanning the gap. The CDR3 totals 14 residues. The germline gives CDR1 SGHDT, CDR2 YYEEEE. The CDR3 loop is CASSGWTGNYGYTF. DNA for the CDR3: TGTGCCAGCAGCGGGTGGACGGGGAACTATGGCTACACCTTC.

The genes are TRBV5-1 and TRBJ1-1; 9 nucleotides line up with TRBD1. The germline gives CDR1 SGHRS, CDR2 YFSETQ. The junction had 6 bases not matched to a gene; V was cut back by 3 bases and J by 3 bases. The CDR3 sequence is 15 residues long. The CDR3 DNA reads as TGCGCCAGCAGCTGGGGACAGGGAGGGGACACTGAAGCTTTCTTT. Protein sequence: CASSWGQGGDTEAFF.

This chain joins TRBV19 and TRBJ1-1; D ambiguous. The V gene lost 5 bases and the J gene lost 3 bases, with 10 bases spanning the gap. CDR3 length equals 13 residues. Looked up from germline, CDR1 is LNHDA and CDR2 is SQIVND (reference sequence). The DNA for the CDR3 is TGTGCCAGTAGTGATGACACCCACACTGAAGCTTTCTTT. Translation gives CASSDDTHTEAFF.

This chain links TRBV19 with TRBJ1-1, with D uncertain. This CDR3 has 15 amino acids. V was trimmed by 7 bases and J by 3 bases, leaving 18 bases between them. From germline, CDR1 is LNHDA and CDR2 SQIVND (reference sequence). The CDR3 loop is CASTRVAGVYTEAFF. As DNA, the CDR3 is TGTGCCAGTACCCGGGTAGCCGGGGTTTACACTGAAGCTTTCTTT.

The rearrangement links TRBV19 to TRBJ2-1, with 7 bases identical to TRBD2. This CDR3 is 19 amino acids long. Per the germline V gene, CDR1 is LNHDA and CDR2 is SQIVND (reference sequence). With 4 bases clipped from V and 3 bases from J, the junction kept 18 bases outside the gene matches. The CDR3 DNA reads TGTGCCAGTAGTAGGAGAAGACTAGCCCTACGGGGGAACTACAATGAGCAGTTCTTC. Protein: CASSRRRLALRGNYNEQFF.

The rearrangement uses TRBV14 and TRBJ1-1; TRBD1 aligns across 8 bases. The CDR3 runs to 16 residues. The ends lost 4 bases at V and 1 base at J; junction bases unmatched: 8. The germline V gene encodes CDR1 SGHDN and CDR2 FVKESK. CDR3 region: CASSRNLGTGNTEAFF. The CDR3 DNA follows: TGTGCCAGCAGCCGGAATTTGGGGACAGGGAACACTGAAGCTTTCTTT.

J is TRBJ1-1 and V is TRBV28, with D possibly matching TRBD1 (6 bases). The CDR3 runs to 14 residues. Germline loops: CDR1 MDHEN, CDR2 SYDVKM. V dropped 8 bases and J dropped 2 bases, with 15 bases sitting between them. As DNA, the CDR3 is TGTGCCAGCCGATGGACAGACACTAACACTGAAGCTTTCTTT. Encoded protein: CASRWTDTNTEAFF. The complete variable domain, with remaining parts taken from reference TRBV28 and TRBJ1-1, reads DVKVTQSSRYLVKRTGEKVFLECVQDMDHENMFWYRQDPGLGLRLIYFSYDVKMKEKGDIPEGYSVSREKKERFSLILESASTNQTSMYLCASRWTDTNTEAFFGQGTRLTVV.

V gene TRBV28 combines with J gene TRBJ2-7; the D gene is possibly TRBD1 (6 bases). Germline CDR1 MDHEN, CDR2 SYDVKM. The CDR3 loop spans 14 amino acids. Trimming shortened V by 3 bases and J by 7 bases, and 16 bases separated the two germline ends. Here the CDR3 reads CASSFSQGRREQYF. CDR3 sequence (DNA): TGTGCCAGCAGTTTCTCACAGGGCCGGAGGGAGCAGTACTTC.

This clone was seen a single time. This rearrangement joins TRBV6-5 to TRBJ1-1; 8 bases align to TRBD1. The CDR3 extends over 14 amino acids. CDR1 and CDR2 (germline): MNHEY, SVGAGI. V lost 7 bases, J lost 0 bases, and 4 bases stayed unmatched. The CDR3, as DNA: TGTGCCAGCATGATGGACAGGGTGAACACTGAAGCTTTCTTT. This codes for CASMMDRVNTEAFF.

This chain connects TRBV5-6 to TRBJ1-4; 10 nucleotides line up with TRBD1. The CDR3 loop spans 16 amino acids. Germline trimming cut 2 bases from V and 4 bases from J; bases unmatched to any gene: 5. CDR1 and CDR2 (germline): SGHDT, YYEEEE. CDR3 region: CASSFGQGGLNEKLFF. DNA of the CDR3: TGTGCCAGCAGCTTCGGACAGGGGGGGCTTAATGAAAAACTGTTTTTT.

The chain combines TRBV25-1 with TRBJ1-6; weak D call: TRBD1 (6 bases). The germline V gene encodes CDR1 MGHDK and CDR2 SYGVNS. The V and J ends lost 1 base and 15 bases respectively, with 19 bases between them. The CDR3 totals 15 residues. DNA of the CDR3: TGTGCCAGCAGTGAATTTAGCGGGACACCGCTTCTCCTCCACTTT. It specifies CASSEFSGTPLLLHF.

The CDR3 region has the DNA TGCGCCAGCAGCTTGGAGAACTTCTCTGGAAACACCATATATTTT. Translation gives CASSLENFSGNTIYF. The rearrangement uses TRBV5-1 and TRBJ1-3; D uncertain. The CDR3 loop spans 15 amino acids. CDR1 is SGHRS and CDR2 is YFSETQ in the germline V gene. The V end was cut by 0 bases, the J end by 0 bases, with 7 bases between.

V and J are TRBV10-1 and TRBJ2-5; maybe TRBD1 (5 bases). CDR1 is WNHNN, CDR2 SYGVQD, per germline (reference sequence). V gave up 4 bases and J gave up 5 bases, with 11 bases separating them. The CDR3 is 13 residues long. This CDR3 reads CASSGAGKETQYF. The DNA of the CDR3 is TGCGCCAGCAGTGGGGCAGGGAAGGAGACCCAGTACTTC.

This chain links TRBV13 with TRBJ1-2; 7 bases map to TRBD1. Per germline, CDR1 PRHDT and CDR2 FYEKMQ (reference sequence). The CDR3 is 18 residues long. The junction had 17 bases not matched to a gene; V was cut back by 4 bases and J by 3 bases. CDR3 in amino acids: CASSSNPRGTTWHYGYTF. The CDR3 nucleotides are TGTGCCAGCAGCTCCAACCCCAGGGGGACCACTTGGCACTATGGCTACACCTTC.

This clone was seen at least ten times. The genes are TRBV5-4 and TRBJ1-6; D is perhaps TRBD1 (5 bases). Trimming shortened V by 5 bases and J by 9 bases, and 21 bases separated the two germline ends. This CDR3 is 16 amino acids long. Germline V CDR1 and CDR2: SGHNT, YYREEE (reference sequence). Here the CDR3 reads CASSSRVGFNGSPLHF. The CDR3 DNA reads TGTGCCAGCAGTTCCAGGGTAGGGTTTAATGGTTCACCCCTCCACTTT.